Following are 20 T cell receptor beta chains from one sample sequenced in a study of blood T cell repertoires in COVID-19. Clones were read by immunoSEQ multiplex PCR, and TCRdb kept only the in-frame ones, dropping some. The sample comprises 270,000 or so clones, about four fifths of which are singletons, and 3.1% rests with the top ten. The specimen sequenced was peripheral blood. All receptors derive from a woman aged 18-35 years with acute or convalescent COVID-19.

This clone showed up just a few times. The identical CDR3 is also encoded by other nucleotide sequences in the sample. The DNA for the CDR3 is TGTGCCACCAGCAGGACAGGGAACACTGAAGCTTTCTTT. Protein product: CATSRTGNTEAFF. The chain links TRBV15 to TRBJ1-1; possibly TRBD1 for D (6 bases). The CDR3 runs 13 residues. Germline CDR1 LNHNV, CDR2 YYDKDF (reference sequence). V was clipped by 3 bases and J by 1 base, with 6 bases between them.

The chain links TRBV30 to TRBJ1-2, with no clear D. Trimming cost V 4 bases and J 4 bases, with 16 bases left between them. In germline, CDR1 is GTSNPN, CDR2 SVGIG (reference sequence). This CDR3 comprises 14 residues. CDR3 in amino acids: CAWNRPTLGYGYTF. The CDR3 DNA reads as TGTGCCTGGAACCGACCGACCCTAGGCTATGGCTACACCTTC.

This clone has only a few counts. The chain joins TRBV6-5 to TRBJ1-5, with D perhaps TRBD1 (6 bases). V was pared by 0 bases and J by 8 bases, with 14 bases between. Looked up from germline, CDR1 is MNHEY and CDR2 is SVGAGI. The CDR3 contains 15 residues. The chain's CDR3 is CASSYSIQGQEPQHF. DNA of the CDR3: TGTGCCAGCAGTTACTCGATACAGGGTCAGGAGCCCCAGCATTTT.

This chain connects TRBV5-1 to TRBJ2-7; 11 bases agree with TRBD1. The CDR3 spans 14 residues. V lost 4 bases, J lost 4 bases, and 4 bases stayed unmatched. Germline V gene sequence: CDR1 SGHRS, CDR2 YFSETQ. The CDR3 region is CASSGGQGAYEQYF. CDR3 nucleotides: TGCGCCAGCAGCGGAGGACAGGGGGCTTACGAGCAGTACTTC.

V usage is TRBV7-8 and J usage is TRBJ2-1, with 12 nucleotides matching TRBD2. CDR3 length equals 16 residues. The V gene end was trimmed by 5 bases and the J gene end by 2 bases; junction bases not matched to a gene: 4. Looked up from germline, CDR1 is SGHVS and CDR2 is FQNEAQ. The CDR3 sequence is CASSRRTSGTYNEQFF. In DNA, the CDR3 is TGTGCCAGCAGCCGAAGGACTAGCGGGACCTACAATGAGCAGTTCTTC.

The V gene is TRBV10-3, the J gene TRBJ2-7; perhaps TRBD1 as D (5 bases). The V and J ends lost 10 bases and 6 bases respectively, with 19 bases between them. The CDR3 sequence is 13 residues long. Germline assignment: CDR1 ENHRY and CDR2 SYGVKD. For the CDR3, the DNA is TGTGCCACCTCGCCCTGGGAAGGGGTCGAGCAGTACTTC. The encoded protein is CATSPWEGVEQYF.

The DNA of the CDR3 is TGTGCCAGCTCACCAAGTCCCGGGACAGGGATTCATGGCTACACCTTC. It encodes CASSPSPGTGIHGYTF. The V call is TRBV18, the J call TRBJ1-2; 9 bases map to TRBD1. V lost 2 bases, J lost 6 bases, and 10 bases stayed unmatched. Germline lookup yields CDR1 KGHSH and CDR2 LQKENI. This CDR3 comprises 16 residues. The whole variable domain, remainder taken from reference TRBV18 and TRBJ1-2, is NAGVMQNPRHLVRRRGQEARLRCSPMKGHSHVYWYRQLPEEGLKFMVYLQKENIIDESGMPKERFSAEFPKEGPSILRIQQVVRGDSAAYFCASSPSPGTGIHGYTFGSGTRLTVV.

The J gene is TRBJ2-4, the V gene TRBV29-1; TRBD1 agrees at 7 bases. Germline V gene data show CDR1 as SQVTM and CDR2 as ANQGSEA. V lost 6 bases, J lost 1 base, and 12 bases stayed unmatched. CDR3 length: 16 residues. The CDR3 loop is CSVKLQGSAAKNIQYF. For the CDR3, the DNA is TGCAGCGTGAAACTACAGGGGAGTGCGGCCAAAAACATTCAGTACTTC.

The genes are TRBV21-1 and TRBJ2-3; no DNA check was done on the table's D call, TRBD1. TRBV21-1 is a pseudogene locus. The CDR3 extends over 14 amino acids. Here the CDR3 reads CASGDRVGTDTQYF. The CDR3 coding sequence is TGTGCCAGCGGGGACAGGGTTGGCACAGATACGCAGTATTTT.

The chain couples TRBV4-3 to TRBJ2-1; D uncertain. CDR1 is LGHNA, CDR2 YSLEER, per germline. The CDR3 spans 17 residues. The V end was cut by 0 bases, the J end by 3 bases, with 15 bases between. The CDR3 sequence: CASSQDPPHTIYNEQFF. Here the CDR3 DNA reads TGCGCCAGCAGCCAAGATCCTCCGCATACAATCTACAATGAGCAGTTCTTC.

With respect to this clone: Additional DNA sequences in this sample encode the identical CDR3. V gene TRBV18 combines with J gene TRBJ2-5; TRBD2 might be the D (6 bases). V lost 6 bases and J 5 bases, leaving 7 bases between the germline ends. Germline V gives CDR1 KGHSH, CDR2 LQKENI. CDR3 length: 11 residues. This chain's CDR3 is CASSRGETQYF. In DNA, the CDR3 is TGTGCCAGCTCTCGGGGGGAGACCCAGTACTTC.

This clone was detected only once. The chain employs TRBV11-1 and TRBJ1-5; D unclear. This CDR3 has 15 amino acids. The V end lost 4 bases, the J end lost 5 bases, and 15 bases lay between the germline ends. The germline CDR1 and CDR2 sequences are SGHAT and FQDESV (reference sequence). CDR3 residues: CASSSAVVRHQPQHF. DNA for the CDR3: TGTGCCAGCAGCTCGGCGGTTGTCCGTCATCAGCCCCAGCATTTT. Variable domain in full (rest from reference TRBV11-1 and TRBJ1-5): EAEVAQSPRYKITEKSQAVAFWCDPISGHATLYWYRQILGQGPELLVQFQDESVVDDSQLPKDRFSAERLKGVDSTLKIQPAELGDSAMYLCASSSAVVRHQPQHFGDGTRLSIL.

This clone was seen a single time. This CDR3 is also generated by other DNA sequences in the sample. The CDR3 region has the DNA TGTGCCTGGAGTGTATCCGGTTATAGCAATCAGCCCCAGCATTTT. Protein product: CAWSVSGYSNQPQHF. The V and J genes are TRBV30 and TRBJ1-5; D is ambiguous. The germline V gene encodes CDR1 GTSNPN and CDR2 SVGIG (reference sequence). Trimming removed 0 bases at V and 0 bases at J, with 9 bases between. The CDR3 runs 15 residues.

This chain uses TRBV7-2 with TRBJ1-4; the D gene is possibly TRBD1 (6 bases). Germline CDR1 SGHTA, CDR2 FQGNSA. CDR3 size: 16 residues. The V end lost 0 bases, the J end lost 8 bases, and 16 bases lay between the germline ends. CDR3 in amino acids: CASSLAVGGVGEKLFF. CDR3 nucleotide sequence: TGTGCCAGCAGCTTAGCGGTTGGGGGCGTGGGCGAAAAACTGTTTTTT. Supplemented by reference TRBV7-2 and TRBJ1-4, the full variable domain reads GAGVSQSPSNKVTEKGKDVELRCDPISGHTALYWYRQSLGQGLEFLIYFQGNSAPDKSGLPSDRFSAERTGGSVSTLTIQRTQQEDSAVYLCASSLAVGGVGEKLFFGSGTQLSVL.

As to this clone: Other DNA variants within this sample encode the same CDR3. The chain links TRBV6-5 to TRBJ2-1; TRBD2 aligns across 11 bases. The CDR3 sequence is 15 residues long. The ends lost 6 bases at V and 4 bases at J; junction bases unmatched: 5. Germline V gene sequence: CDR1 MNHEY, CDR2 SVGAGI. The CDR3 is CASRVAGGYYNEQFF. CDR3 nucleotides: TGTGCCAGCAGGGTAGCGGGAGGGTATTACAATGAGCAGTTCTTC.

The rearrangement uses TRBV2 and TRBJ1-2; no clear D gene. The CDR3 totals 14 residues. Trimming removed 4 bases at V and 2 bases at J, with 11 bases between. Germline-derived CDR1 and CDR2 are SNHLY and FYNNEI. This CDR3 reads CASSVAETNYGYTF. The CDR3 bases are TGTGCCAGCAGTGTTGCAGAAACCAACTATGGCTACACCTTC.

This clone came up once. The chain couples TRBV25-1 to TRBJ1-3; D call uncertain. CDR3 length: 11 residues. Trimming left V 3 bases short and J 8 bases short, with 5 bases between. Germline values: CDR1 MGHDK, CDR2 SYGVNS. The CDR3 nucleotides are TGTGCCAGCAGTGAGGCCTACACCATATATTTT. Translating it yields CASSEAYTIYF.

The V and J genes are TRBV3-1 (or the pseudogene TRBV3-2) and TRBJ2-4, with 7 bases identical to TRBD1. This CDR3 region has 15 residues. J lost 1 base, V lost 1 base, and 1 base had no gene match. Germline assignment: CDR1 LGHDT and CDR2 YNNKEL (reference sequence). This chain's CDR3 is CASSQGGQAKNIQYF. In DNA, the CDR3 is TGTGCCAGCAGCCAAGGGGGACAGGCCAAAAACATTCAGTACTTC.

This sequence joins TRBV2 and TRBJ2-7, with 9 bases that match TRBD2. The CDR3 is made up of 15 amino acids. The V and J ends lost 2 bases and 5 bases, in that order; junction bases with no gene match: 7. From germline, CDR1 is SNHLY and CDR2 FYNNEI. The CDR3 coding sequence is TGTGCCAGCAGTGAACAGCTAGCGGGATGGGACGAGCAGTACTTC. Protein sequence: CASSEQLAGWDEQYF.

The chain employs TRBV7-6 and TRBJ2-6; TRBD1 aligns across 10 bases. CDR1 is SGHVS, CDR2 FNYEAQ, per germline. The CDR3 is made up of 16 amino acids. CDR3 in amino acids: CGIKTGGFSGANVLTF. DNA of the CDR3: TGTGGGATCAAGACAGGGGGCTTCTCTGGGGCCAACGTCCTGACTTTC. The full variable domain, with the rest looked up from reference TRBV7-6 and TRBJ2-6, is GAGVSQSPRYKVTKRGQDVALRCDPISGHVSLYWYRQALGQGPEFLTYFNYEAQQDKSGLPNDRFSAERPEGSISTLTIQRTEQRDSAMYRCGIKTGGFSGANVLTFGAGSRLTVL.